These T cell receptor beta chains were read from a single sample in a study of shared clonotypes between healthy human individuals. Data came from immunoSEQ multiplex PCR; TCRdb stores just in-frame clones and leaves some out. This table holds 2 million to 2.5 million clones, approximately 93% found once. Sequenced sample: naive CD4+ T cells from PBMCs. These receptors all stem from a man between 18 and 35 years old in good health. Some clones in this sample may be carry-over from other donors' samples. CDR3s include the opening cysteine and the closing phenylalanine or tryptophan. A D gene is named only where the DNA matches it firmly. Some rows mark clone size as missing; the rest say once, few, many or name a class of expanded clone.

cdr3_length,clone_size,d_call,j_call,v_call,cdr3_aa,cdr3_nt
14,.,TRBD1,TRBJ1-1,TRBV7-9,CASTGTGTNTEAFF,TGTGCCAGTACCGGGACAGGGACGAACACTGAAGCTTTCTTT
14,.,.,TRBJ2-3,TRBV29-1,CSVEDSLGVDTQYF,TGCAGCGTTGAAGACTCTCTGGGGGTGGATACGCAGTATTTT
15,.,.,TRBJ2-5,TRBV5-1,CASSLARGSGETQYF,TGCGCCAGCAGCTTGGCTCGGGGTTCGGGGGAGACCCAGTACTTC
13,.,TRBD2,TRBJ2-2,TRBV2,CAAGGQNTGELFF,TGTGCCGCGGGGGGACAGAACACCGGGGAGCTGTTTTTT
15,.,TRBD1,TRBJ2-5,TRBV5-1,CASSSGTGPWETQYF,TGCGCCAGCAGCTCCGGGACAGGACCCTGGGAGACCCAGTACTTC
14,.,TRBD2,TRBJ2-1,TRBV11-1,CASRIREGYNEQFF,TGTGCCAGCAGGATACGGGAGGGGTACAATGAGCAGTTCTTC
16,.,TRBD2,TRBJ2-1,TRBV18,CASSPILAGSGDEQFF,TGTGCCAGCTCACCAATACTAGCGGGGTCTGGCGATGAGCAGTTCTTC
13,once,.,TRBJ1-1,TRBV7-8,CASSDEDHTEAFF,TGTGCCAGCAGTGACGAGGATCACACTGAAGCTTTCTTT
16,.,TRBD1,TRBJ2-7,TRBV4-1,CASSRGPGQGIHEQYF,TGCGCCAGCAGCCGAGGACCGGGACAGGGGATCCACGAGCAGTACTTC
19,.,TRBD2,TRBJ2-5,TRBV15,CATSRDRTSGRAERETQYF,TGTGCCACCAGCAGAGACCGGACTAGCGGGAGGGCTGAGAGGGAGACCCAGTACTTC
17,once,TRBD2,TRBJ2-5,TRBV7-9,CASSLVLAGGPKETQYF,TGTGCCAGCAGCTTAGTTTTAGCGGGAGGACCAAAAGAGACCCAGTACTTC
17,.,.,TRBJ2-3,TRBV5-4,CASSLASSGRLSDTQYF,TGTGCCAGCAGCTTGGCGTCGTCAGGCCGATTATCAGATACGCAGTATTTT
16,.,.,TRBJ1-6,TRBV5-8,CASSLRLLPDNSPLHF,TGTGCCAGCAGCTTGCGCCTGCTCCCGGATAATTCACCCCTCCACTTT
14,.,TRBD1,TRBJ1-2,TRBV7-2,CASSPGQRWEGYTF,TGTGCCAGCAGCCCGGGACAGCGGTGGGAGGGCTACACCTTC
13,.,TRBD1,TRBJ2-3,TRBV9,CASSAGTADTQYF,TGTGCCAGCAGCGCCGGGACAGCAGATACGCAGTATTTT
13,.,TRBD2,TRBJ2-1,TRBV28,CASSLSGGKEQFF,TGTGCCAGCAGTTTATCGGGAGGGAAGGAGCAGTTCTTC
17,.,.,TRBJ1-1,TRBV7-3,CASSLVGLGPRPPEAFF,TGTGCCAGCAGCTTAGTCGGTCTCGGACCCCGTCCTCCTGAAGCTTTCTTT
16,.,.,TRBJ2-1,TRBV5-6,CASRRVRTTRYNEQFF,TGTGCCAGCAGGCGGGTTCGGACTACGCGTTACAATGAGCAGTTCTTC
14,.,TRBD1,TRBJ1-4,TRBV19,CASSTGGREEKLFF,TGTGCCAGTAGCACAGGGGGCAGGGAAGAAAAACTGTTTTTT
16,.,.,TRBJ2-7,TRBV6-6,CASSYKGGTRSYEQYF,TGTGCCAGCAGTTATAAGGGGGGGACCCGCTCCTACGAGCAGTACTTC
14,.,.,TRBJ2-6,TRBV11-3,CASSPTAGANVLTF,TGTGCCAGCAGCCCTACGGCTGGGGCCAACGTCCTGACTTTC
15,.,TRBD1,TRBJ2-7,TRBV5-1,CASSLGTGRVYEQYF,TGCGCCAGCAGCTTGGGGACAGGGCGCGTTTACGAGCAGTACTTC
15,.,.,TRBJ2-2,TRBV9,CASSVSGTNTGELFF,TGTGCCAGCAGCGTAAGCGGAACCAACACCGGGGAGCTGTTTTTT
15,once,.,TRBJ2-5,TRBV4-2,CASSQAGTERETQYF,TGTGCCAGCAGCCAAGCTGGCACTGAAAGAGAGACCCAGTACTTC
14,.,.,TRBJ2-5,TRBV7-6,CASSPSWAQETQYF,TGTGCCAGCAGCCCGTCGTGGGCACAAGAGACCCAGTACTTC
12,.,TRBD1,TRBJ2-7,TRBV27,CASSSTGNEQYF,TGTGCCAGCAGTTCGACAGGGAATGAGCAGTACTTC
14,once,.,TRBJ2-5,TRBV11-3,CASSLGPRGETQYF,TGTGCCAGCAGCTTAGGGCCCCGAGGGGAGACCCAGTACTTC
13,.,.,TRBJ1-1,TRBV29-1,CSARQHGGTEAFF,TGCAGCGCCAGACAGCACGGAGGCACTGAAGCTTTCTTT
15,.,.,TRBJ2-1,TRBV15,CATSRDRGSYNEQFF,TGTGCCACCAGCAGAGATCGGGGAAGTTACAATGAGCAGTTCTTC
14,.,.,TRBJ2-2,TRBV11-1,CASSFVPTEGELFF,TGTGCCAGCAGCTTCGTGCCGACCGAGGGGGAGCTGTTTTTT
14,.,.,TRBJ2-7,TRBV5-1,CASSFMGSSYEQYF,TGCGCCAGCAGCTTTATGGGGTCCTCCTACGAGCAGTACTTC
14,.,TRBD2,TRBJ2-3,TRBV18,CASSPSSGRDTQYF,TGTGCCAGCTCACCAAGCAGCGGGAGAGATACGCAGTATTTT
13,.,.,TRBJ1-2,TRBV2,CASSVAGFDGYTF,TGTGCCAGCAGTGTAGCGGGGTTCGATGGCTACACCTTC
13,.,TRBD1,TRBJ2-3,TRBV5-1,CASTTGGTDTQYF,TGCGCCAGCACGACAGGGGGTACAGATACGCAGTATTTT
16,.,.,TRBJ2-2,TRBV9,CASSVGFDKFTGELFF,TGTGCCAGCAGCGTTGGCTTTGACAAGTTCACCGGGGAGCTGTTTTTT
19,.,TRBD1,TRBJ2-7,TRBV11-2,CASSLLLGQLSRSSYEQYF,TGTGCCAGCAGCTTACTGTTGGGACAGTTGTCCCGAAGCTCCTACGAGCAGTACTTC
11,few,TRBD2,TRBJ2-7,TRBV14,CASSQGLAQYF,TGTGCCAGCAGCCAGGGACTAGCGCAGTACTTC
13,.,.,TRBJ2-3,TRBV7-3,CASSSQRTDTQYF,TGTGCCAGCAGCTCCCAGAGGACAGATACGCAGTATTTT
17,.,.,TRBJ2-5,TRBV5-4,CASTFNPPLAVQETQYF,TGTGCCAGCACCTTTAATCCCCCACTAGCAGTACAAGAGACCCAGTACTTC
14,.,.,TRBJ2-2,TRBV5-1,CASSFGQNTGELFF,TGCGCCAGCAGCTTTGGGCAGAACACCGGGGAGCTGTTTTTT
15,.,.,TRBJ2-2,TRBV2,CAMGLQRSNTGELFF,TGTGCCATGGGTCTCCAGCGCTCGAACACCGGGGAGCTGTTTTTT
14,.,.,TRBJ2-2,TRBV7-2,CASSLWSTVGELFF,TGTGCCAGCAGCTTATGGAGCACTGTCGGGGAGCTGTTTTTT
14,.,.,TRBJ1-2,TRBV6-5,CASSRFRVTYGYTF,TGTGCCAGCAGCCGATTTCGGGTGACTTATGGCTACACCTTC
13,once,.,TRBJ1-4,TRBV10-3,CATTGSTNEKLFF,TGTGCCACTACAGGGTCAACTAATGAAAAACTGTTTTTT
11,.,.,TRBJ2-3,TRBV27,CASSATDTQYF,TGTGCCAGCAGTGCCACAGATACGCAGTATTTT
13,once,.,TRBJ2-3,TRBV6-1,CASSESGEDTQYF,TGTGCCAGCAGTGAATCGGGGGAAGATACGCAGTATTTT
14,.,.,TRBJ2-1,TRBV10-3,CAISDYPNYNEQFF,TGTGCCATCAGTGACTATCCGAACTACAATGAGCAGTTCTTC
19,.,TRBD1,TRBJ1-5,TRBV19,CASSIGIFTRDSRWQPQHF,TGTGCCAGTAGTATAGGCATCTTTACTCGGGACAGTCGTTGGCAGCCCCAGCATTTT
15,once,.,TRBJ1-3,TRBV25-1,CASSGSGLSGNTIYF,TGTGCCAGCAGTGGATCAGGACTCTCTGGAAACACCATATATTTT
15,few,.,TRBJ1-1,TRBV6-5,CASSTRGQSNTEAFF,TGTGCCAGCAGCACTCGGGGTCAGTCGAACACTGAAGCTTTCTTT